One sample yielded the 14 T cell receptor beta chains listed below, sequenced in a study of blood T cell repertoires in COVID-19. Measured with immunoSEQ multiplex PCR; TCRdb has only the in-frame clones, and not every one. The sample shows about 100,000 clones, roughly 92% of them seen only once. The sequenced material came from peripheral blood. All receptors come from a man between 65 and 79 years old with acute or convalescent COVID-19.

This clone has more than one count but fewer than ten. V is TRBV4-2 and J is TRBJ2-7, with 9 bases that match TRBD2. V shed 0 bases, J shed 4 bases, and the junction held 7 bases outside the gene matches. Germline V gene data show CDR1 as LGHNA and CDR2 as YNFKEQ. The CDR3 extends over 16 amino acids. The chain's CDR3 is CASSQDLASGAYEQYF. In DNA, the CDR3 is TGTGCCAGCAGCCAAGATTTAGCTAGCGGGGCTTACGAGCAGTACTTC.

The chain joins TRBV28 to TRBJ2-7, with D unresolved. The CDR3 consists of 12 residues. Germline V gene sequence: CDR1 MDHEN, CDR2 SYDVKM. V was trimmed by 4 bases and J by 0 bases, leaving 4 bases between them. As DNA, the CDR3 is TGTGCCAGCAGTTCCAGCTCCTACGAGCAGTACTTC. Protein sequence: CASSSSSYEQYF.

The chain couples TRBV11-2 to TRBJ1-1; 8 positions agree with TRBD1. Germline V gives CDR1 SGHAT, CDR2 FQNNGV. V was clipped by 4 bases and J by 1 base; unmatched bases: 2. The CDR3 has 14 amino acids. CDR3 region: CASSSDRANTEAFF. Written as DNA, the CDR3 is TGTGCCAGCAGCTCGGACAGGGCGAACACTGAAGCTTTCTTT.

The chain employs TRBV24-1 and TRBJ2-1, with TRBD2 matching over 8 bases. The germline gives CDR1 KGHDR, CDR2 SFDVKD. This CDR3 contains 17 residues. V lost 4 bases, J lost 4 bases, and 11 bases stayed unmatched. The CDR3 DNA is TGTGCCACCAGTGACCCCACCGGACTAGCTGGTTACAATGAGCAGTTCTTC. This sequence encodes CATSDPTGLAGYNEQFF.

The table lists this clone with a few counts. The genes are TRBV21-1 and TRBJ2-7; the table's TRBD1 call for D was not verified on the DNA. TRBV21-1 is described as a pseudogene. The CDR3 spans 14 residues. The CDR3 loop reads CASSADRRAYEQYF. In DNA form, the CDR3 reads TGTGCCAGCAGCGCGGACAGGCGCGCCTACGAGCAGTACTTC.

The rearrangement links TRBV11-3 to TRBJ2-3; weak D call: TRBD1 (5 bases). There are 13 residues in the CDR3. V was cut by 3 bases and J by 6 bases, with 10 bases left in between. CDR1 and CDR2 (germline): SGHNT, YENEEA. The CDR3 protein is CASSFQGTDTQYF. CDR3 coding DNA: TGTGCCAGCAGCTTCCAGGGTACCGATACGCAGTATTTT.

The J gene is TRBJ1-3, the V gene TRBV12-3 or TRBV12-4; D is unclear. CDR3 length equals 13 residues. Trimming pared 2 bases from V and 6 bases from J, leaving 8 bases between. The DNA of the CDR3 is TGTGCCAGCAGTTTACACGGGTCAAACACCATATATTTT. Translated: CASSLHGSNTIYF.

The V call is TRBV19, the J call TRBJ1-3; no clear D. Looked up from germline, CDR1 is LNHDA and CDR2 is SQIVND (reference sequence). Trimming took off 7 bases at V and 2 bases at J, with 18 bases between the two ends. CDR3 length equals 16 residues. The CDR3: CASTLPGEGPGNTIYF. The CDR3 DNA follows: TGTGCCAGTACCCTCCCCGGGGAAGGTCCTGGAAACACCATATATTTT.

The V call is TRBV9, the J call TRBJ1-2; D is perhaps TRBD1 (5 bases). The germline V gene has CDR1 SGDLS and CDR2 YYNGEE. The V end was cut by 2 bases, the J end by 6 bases, with 26 bases between. The CDR3 spans 18 residues. In nucleotides, the CDR3 is TGTGCCAGCAGCGTCGGAGGGTCTCTAATCAGGGAGGGAAATGGCTACACCTTC. Protein product: CASSVGGSLIREGNGYTF.

This chain links TRBV7-8 with TRBJ1-4; 7 bases fit TRBD1. CDR1 SGHVS and CDR2 FQNEAQ come from the germline V gene. V was pared by 1 base and J by 4 bases, with 3 bases of the junction left unmatched. The CDR3 is 15 amino acids. The DNA for the CDR3 is TGTGCCAGCAGCTTAGGGACAGGAATTAATGAAAAACTGTTTTTT. Amino acid sequence: CASSLGTGINEKLFF.

The chain uses TRBV25-1 and TRBJ1-5, with 7 bases lining up with TRBD1. V shed 4 bases and J 4 bases; nucleotides not matched to a gene: 13. Germline CDR1 and CDR2: MGHDK and SYGVNS. The CDR3 is made up of 17 amino acids. The CDR3 region is CASSGGRTGWSNQPQHF. CDR3 coding DNA: TGTGCCAGCAGTGGCGGTCGGACAGGCTGGAGTAATCAGCCCCAGCATTTT.

The rearrangement joins TRBV5-4 to TRBJ2-3; no clear D gene. The germline gives CDR1 SGHNT, CDR2 YYREEE (reference sequence). V lost 0 bases to trimming and J lost 4 bases, with 6 bases between them. The CDR3 is 13 amino acids. The CDR3 reads CASSLGSSDTQYF. CDR3 nucleotide sequence: TGTGCCAGCAGCTTGGGTAGTTCAGATACGCAGTATTTT.

The rearrangement joins TRBV5-6 to TRBJ2-3; 9 bases line up with TRBD1. Trimming took 4 bases from V and 8 from J; bases not matched to a gene: 8. The length of the CDR3 is 14 residues. From germline, CDR1 is SGHDT and CDR2 YYEEEE. The CDR3 DNA reads TGTGCCAGCAGCCCCGACAGGGGGAGGCGTACGCAGTATTTT. Translating gives CASSPDRGRRTQYF.

The chain is built from TRBV7-9 and TRBJ2-1; 10 bases match TRBD2. The V gene's germline CDR1 is SEHNR and CDR2 FQNEAQ (reference sequence). The CDR3 covers 14 residues. The J segment lost 9 bases and the V segment lost 2 bases, leaving 4 bases of the junction unmatched. In nucleotides, the CDR3 is TGTGCCAGCAGCTTAAGCGGGAGGGTTGGTGAGCAGTTCTTC. Translating it yields CASSLSGRVGEQFF.